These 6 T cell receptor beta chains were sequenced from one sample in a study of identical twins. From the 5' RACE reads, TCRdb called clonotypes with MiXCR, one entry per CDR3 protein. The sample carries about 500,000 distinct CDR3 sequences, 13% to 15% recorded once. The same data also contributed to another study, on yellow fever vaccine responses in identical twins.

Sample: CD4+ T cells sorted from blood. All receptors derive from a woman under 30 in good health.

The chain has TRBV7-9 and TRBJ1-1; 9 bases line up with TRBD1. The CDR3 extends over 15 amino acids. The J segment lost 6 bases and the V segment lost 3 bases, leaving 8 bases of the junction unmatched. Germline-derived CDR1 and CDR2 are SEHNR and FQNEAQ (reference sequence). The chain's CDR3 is CASSFTGQGGAEAFF. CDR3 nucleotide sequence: TGTGCCAGCAGCTTTACGGGACAGGGAGGAGCTGAAGCTTTCTTT.

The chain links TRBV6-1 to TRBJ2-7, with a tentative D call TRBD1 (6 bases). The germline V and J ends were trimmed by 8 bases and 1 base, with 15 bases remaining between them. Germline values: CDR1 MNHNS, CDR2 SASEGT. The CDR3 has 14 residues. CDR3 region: CASFRDIKSYEQYF. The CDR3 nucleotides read TGTGCCAGCTTCCGGGACATAAAGTCCTACGAGCAGTACTTC.

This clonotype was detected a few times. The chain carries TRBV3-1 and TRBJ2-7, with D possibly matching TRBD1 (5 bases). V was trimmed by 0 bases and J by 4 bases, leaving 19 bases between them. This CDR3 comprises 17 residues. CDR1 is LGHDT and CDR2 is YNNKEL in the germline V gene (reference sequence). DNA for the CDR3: TGTGCCAGCAGCCAAGACAACCGACAGTTCCGATTTTACGAGCAGTACTTC. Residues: CASSQDNRQFRFYEQYF.

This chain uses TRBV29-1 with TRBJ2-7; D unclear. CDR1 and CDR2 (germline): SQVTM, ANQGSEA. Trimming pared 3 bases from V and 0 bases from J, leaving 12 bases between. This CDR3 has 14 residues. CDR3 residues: CSVETRTSSYEQYF. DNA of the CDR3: TGCAGCGTTGAGACCAGGACGAGCTCCTACGAGCAGTACTTC.

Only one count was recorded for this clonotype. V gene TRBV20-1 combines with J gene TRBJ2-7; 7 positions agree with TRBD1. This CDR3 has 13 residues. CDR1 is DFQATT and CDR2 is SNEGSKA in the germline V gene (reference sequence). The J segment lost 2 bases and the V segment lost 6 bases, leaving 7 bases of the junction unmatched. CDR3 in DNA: TGCAGTGCCGGGATCACAGGGGCCTACGAGCAGTACTTC. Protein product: CSAGITGAYEQYF.

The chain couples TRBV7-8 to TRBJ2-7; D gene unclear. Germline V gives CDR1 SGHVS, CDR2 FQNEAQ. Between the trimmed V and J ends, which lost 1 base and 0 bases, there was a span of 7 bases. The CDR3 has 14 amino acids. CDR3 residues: CASSLEHSSYEQYF. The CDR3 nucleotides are TGTGCCAGCAGCTTAGAACATTCCTCCTACGAGCAGTACTTC.